This entry features one T cell receptor beta chain sequence. Its antigen is as yet unknown. V was clipped by 0 bases and J by 0 bases, with 9 bases between them. Germline-derived CDR1 and CDR2 are SGDLS and YYNGEE. The CDR3 consists of 15 residues. The data originate from a study of response to subunit inactivated influenza vaccine. Regarding the study as a whole: It was suggested by the authors that few new T cells are recruited by each seasonal influenza vaccination.

From the RT-PCR reads, TCRdb called clonotypes with MiXCR, one entry per CDR3 protein. This table holds over 450,000 distinct CDR3 sequences, 13% found once. Sample: PBMCs from blood, taken 35 to 45 days after vaccination. The receptor comes from a man aged 50 to 60 who received an inactivated influenza vaccine. J is TRBJ1-1 and V is TRBV9, with no clear D. The chain's CDR3 is CASSVVGVMNTEAFF. The CDR3 DNA reads as TGTGCCAGCAGCGTAGTTGGGGTTATGAACACTGAAGCTTTCTTT.